The present entry profiles one TCR beta chain with its context. These data are taken from a study of blood T cell repertoires in COVID-19. Trimming stripped 1 base from V and 0 bases from J, with 9 bases between. The CDR3 consists of 15 residues. The V gene's germline CDR1 is LGHDT and CDR2 YNNKEL (reference sequence). Libraries were prepared by immunoSEQ multiplex PCR; TCRdb keeps only in-frame clonotypes and omits some of them. The repertoire holds 99,000 or so clones, with roughly four fifths as singletons. This sequence was found in a man between 60 and 75 years old with acute or convalescent COVID-19. The V gene is TRBV3-1 (or the pseudogene TRBV3-2), the J gene TRBJ1-2; D is ambiguous. Sequencing was done on a sample of peripheral blood. CDR3 sequence (DNA): TGTGCCAGCAGCCAAGGAGGCGGAGCTAACTATGGCTACACCTTC. As protein: CASSQGGGANYGYTF.